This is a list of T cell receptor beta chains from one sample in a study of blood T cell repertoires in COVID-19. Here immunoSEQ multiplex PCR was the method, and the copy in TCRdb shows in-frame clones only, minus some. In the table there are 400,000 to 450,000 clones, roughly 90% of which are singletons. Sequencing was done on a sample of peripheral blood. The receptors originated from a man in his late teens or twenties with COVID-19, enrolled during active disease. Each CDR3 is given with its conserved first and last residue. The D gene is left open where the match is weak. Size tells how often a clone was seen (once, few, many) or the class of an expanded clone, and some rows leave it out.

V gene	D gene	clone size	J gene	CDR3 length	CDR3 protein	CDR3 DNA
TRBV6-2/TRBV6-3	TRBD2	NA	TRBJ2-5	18	CASSYSSGLAGPQETQYF	TGTGCCAGCAGTTACTCGAGTGGACTAGCGGGGCCCCAAGAGACCCAGTACTTC
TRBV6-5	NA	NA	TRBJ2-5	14	CASSSRLIQETQYF	TGTGCCAGCAGCAGCAGACTTATTCAAGAGACCCAGTACTTC
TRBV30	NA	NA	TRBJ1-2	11	CAWIGSYGYTF	TGTGCCTGGATTGGGAGCTATGGCTACACCTTC
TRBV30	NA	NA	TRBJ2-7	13	CAWSLGELYEQYF	TGTGCCTGGAGTTTGGGAGAATTATACGAGCAGTACTTC
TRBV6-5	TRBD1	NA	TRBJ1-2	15	CASSYRDSGVDGYTF	TGTGCCAGCAGTTATAGGGACAGTGGGGTTGATGGCTACACCTTC
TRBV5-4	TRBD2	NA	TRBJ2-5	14	CASSVTSGEETQYF	TGTGCCAGCAGCGTGACTAGCGGGGAAGAGACCCAGTACTTC
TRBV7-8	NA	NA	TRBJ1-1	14	CASSLLNVNTEAFF	TGTGCCAGCAGCCTCCTAAATGTGAACACTGAAGCTTTCTTT
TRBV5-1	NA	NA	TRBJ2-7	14	CASTPGTLPSEQYF	TGCGCCAGCACTCCCGGGACACTTCCCTCCGAGCAGTACTTC
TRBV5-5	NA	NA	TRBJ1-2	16	CASSEGRDNVNYGYTF	TGTGCCAGCAGCGAGGGCCGGGACAATGTTAACTATGGCTACACCTTC
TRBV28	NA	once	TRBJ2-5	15	CASRGSREWWETQYF	TGTGCCAGCAGAGGATCGAGGGAGTGGTGGGAGACCCAGTACTTC
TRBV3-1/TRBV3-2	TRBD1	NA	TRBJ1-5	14	CASSRQGANQPQHF	TGTGCCAGCAGCCGACAGGGGGCGAATCAGCCCCAGCATTTT
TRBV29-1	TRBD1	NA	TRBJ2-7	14	CSVEFPGQPYEQYF	TGCAGCGTTGAATTCCCGGGACAGCCCTACGAGCAGTACTTC
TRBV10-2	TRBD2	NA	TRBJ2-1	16	CASGRGLAGGRNEQFF	TGCGCCAGCGGTAGAGGACTAGCGGGGGGGCGAAATGAGCAGTTCTTC
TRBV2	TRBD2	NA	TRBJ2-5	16	CASSEIGLANQETQYF	TGTGCCAGCAGTGAAATAGGACTAGCCAACCAAGAGACCCAGTACTTC
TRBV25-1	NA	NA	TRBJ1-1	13	CASSVGMNTEAFF	TGTGCCAGCAGTGTCGGGATGAACACTGAAGCTTTCTTT
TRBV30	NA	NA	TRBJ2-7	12	CAWREMVYEQYF	TGTGCCTGGAGAGAGATGGTGTACGAGCAGTACTTC
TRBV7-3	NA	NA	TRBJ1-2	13	CASSFGGGYGYTF	TGTGCCAGCAGCTTCGGCGGGGGTTATGGCTACACCTTC
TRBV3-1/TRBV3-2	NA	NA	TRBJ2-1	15	CASSHLDWRGNEQFF	TGTGCCAGCAGCCATCTGGACTGGAGGGGCAATGAGCAGTTCTTC
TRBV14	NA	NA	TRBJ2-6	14	CASSPLPGANVLTF	TGTGCCAGCAGCCCCCTACCTGGGGCCAACGTCCTGACTTTC
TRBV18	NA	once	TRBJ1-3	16	CASSTGQSRSGNTIYF	TGTGCCAGCTCAACCGGACAGAGCCGCTCTGGAAACACCATATATTTT
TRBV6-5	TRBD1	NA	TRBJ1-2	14	CASRTGRRHYGYTF	TGTGCCAGCAGGACAGGGAGGAGGCACTATGGCTACACCTTC
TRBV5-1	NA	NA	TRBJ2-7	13	CASSGTGAYEQYF	TGCGCCAGCAGCGGAACCGGGGCCTACGAGCAGTACTTC
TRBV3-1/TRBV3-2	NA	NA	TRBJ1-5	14	CASSNRVSNQPQHF	TGTGCCAGCAGTAACAGGGTTAGCAATCAGCCCCAGCATTTT
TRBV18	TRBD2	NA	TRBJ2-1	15	CASSPTSGGHGFQFF	TGTGCCAGCTCACCGACTAGCGGGGGCCACGGTTTTCAGTTCTTC
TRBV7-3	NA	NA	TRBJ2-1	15	CASSLGPSSYNEQFF	TGTGCCAGCAGCTTAGGCCCTAGCTCCTACAATGAGCAGTTCTTC
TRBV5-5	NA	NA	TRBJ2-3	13	CASSPSGTDTQYF	TGTGCCAGCAGCCCCTCCGGCACAGATACGCAGTATTTT
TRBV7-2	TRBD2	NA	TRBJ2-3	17	CASSLGGLAGVSDTQYF	TGTGCCAGCAGCTTAGGGGGACTAGCGGGAGTTTCAGATACGCAGTATTTT
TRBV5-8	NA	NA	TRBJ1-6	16	CASSLGVGSPNSPLHF	TGTGCCAGCAGCTTGGGGGTGGGGAGTCCCAATTCACCCCTCCACTTT
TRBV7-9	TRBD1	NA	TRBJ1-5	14	CASSSTGDNQPQHF	TGTGCCAGCAGCTCCACAGGGGACAATCAGCCCCAGCATTTT
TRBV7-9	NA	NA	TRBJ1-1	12	CASSLAAPEAFF	TGTGCCAGCAGCTTAGCAGCCCCTGAAGCTTTCTTT
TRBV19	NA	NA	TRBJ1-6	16	CASSPNQGMGNSPLHF	TGTGCCAGTAGTCCCAATCAGGGAATGGGTAATTCACCCCTCCACTTT
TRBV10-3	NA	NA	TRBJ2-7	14	CATASGSPGYEQYF	TGTGCCACGGCAAGTGGGTCGCCGGGGTACGAGCAGTACTTC
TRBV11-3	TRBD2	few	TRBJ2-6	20	CASSLALQTSDPSGANVLTF	TGTGCCAGCAGCTTAGCCCTCCAGACTAGCGATCCGTCTGGGGCCAACGTCCTGACTTTC
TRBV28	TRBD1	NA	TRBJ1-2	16	CASSLPGQGTDWGYTF	TGTGCCAGCAGTCTACCAGGACAGGGTACAGATTGGGGCTACACCTTC
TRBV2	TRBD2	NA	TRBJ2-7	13	CASKQRELNEQYF	TGTGCCAGCAAACAGCGGGAGTTGAACGAGCAGTACTTC
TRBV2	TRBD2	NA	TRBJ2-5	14	CASTLAGVQETQYF	TGTGCCAGCACCTTAGCGGGGGTGCAAGAGACCCAGTACTTC
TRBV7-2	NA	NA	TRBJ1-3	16	CASSFLRDFSGNTIYF	TGTGCCAGCAGCTTCCTTCGTGACTTCTCTGGAAACACCATATATTTT
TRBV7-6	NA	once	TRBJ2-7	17	CASSLEPPRVQSYEQYF	TGTGCCAGCAGCTTAGAACCCCCGAGGGTACAGTCCTACGAGCAGTACTTC
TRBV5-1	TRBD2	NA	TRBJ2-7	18	CASSLGTSGRISGYEQYF	TGCGCCAGCAGCTTGGGGACTAGCGGGAGGATTTCAGGGTACGAGCAGTACTTC
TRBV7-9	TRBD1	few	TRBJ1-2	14	CASSLGQGNYGYTF	TGTGCCAGCAGCTTGGGACAGGGGAACTATGGCTACACCTTC
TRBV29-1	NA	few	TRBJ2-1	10	CSVSFVEQFF	TGCAGCGTTTCGTTCGTTGAGCAGTTCTTC
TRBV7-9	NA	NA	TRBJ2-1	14	CASSRGTVYNEQFF	TGTGCCAGCAGCCGCGGGACAGTCTACAATGAGCAGTTCTTC
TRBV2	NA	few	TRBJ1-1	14	CASSEEGRGTEAFF	TGTGCCAGCAGTGAAGAGGGGAGGGGCACTGAAGCTTTCTTT